This record covers a single T cell receptor beta chain. The antigen is undetermined. Germline V lookup: CDR1 DFQATT, CDR2 SNEGSKA (reference sequence). This CDR3 is 16 amino acids long. Roughly 10 milliliters of peripheral blood were drawn from each donor. It was with a sample-barcoded 5' primer and a J-beta primer mix that a second PCR of roughly 7 to 12 cycles was run. TCRdb reprocessed the 5' RACE reads with MiXCR, giving one entry per CDR3 protein. Of about 570,000 distinct CDR3 sequences in the sample, 27% are singletons; the top ten hold about 18%. These data originate in a study of blood T cells in healthy people across ages. Study details: The capture of about one barcoded beta molecule per two T cells was achieved by template switching. Study-level points and caveats: Unsorted PBMC input precluded a conclusive naive versus antigen-experienced comparison. Higher diversity, along with more naive CD4+ cells, distinguished long-lived donors from aged donors.

The sequenced sample consisted of blood. This chain joins TRBV20-1 and TRBJ2-7; 15 nucleotides match TRBD2. TRBJ2-1 matches the DNA end more closely, so the J call is doubtful. This sequence originates from a woman in her 70s in good health. The CDR3 loop is CSAHGTSGGTYNEQFF. The DNA for the CDR3 is TGCAGTGCTCACGGGACTAGCGGGGGGACCTACAATGAGCAGTTCTTC.